This T cell receptor beta chain was identified during a study of blood T cell repertoires in COVID-19. The CDR3 consists of 14 residues. Trimming at V came to 5 bases and at J to 3 bases, leaving 7 bases not matched to a gene. The V gene's germline CDR1 is MDHEN and CDR2 SYDVKM. Data came from immunoSEQ multiplex PCR; TCRdb stores just in-frame clones and leaves some out. The data contain roughly 54,000 clones, 90% to 95% of them seen just once; the ten biggest clones take up approximately 8%. This clone was counted only a few times. This chain joins TRBV28 and TRBJ2-7; 7 nucleotides line up with TRBD2. The specimen was peripheral blood. The origin of this receptor is an older woman with active or convalescent COVID-19. CDR3 amino acids: CASSPGGIIYEQYF. CDR3 bases: TGTGCCAGCAGTCCCGGGGGGATTATCTACGAGCAGTACTTC.